The text below deals with one T cell receptor (beta chain). Its antigen is still unknown. This specimen includes other DNA sequences encoding the same CDR3. The sample originates from a study of cytomegalovirus exposure and HLA in healthy donors. The study ran its PCR with 60 Vbeta and 13 Jbeta primers. Data came from immunoSEQ multiplex PCR; TCRdb stores just in-frame clones and leaves some out. The profile shows under 300,000 clones, roughly 88% of them singletons. The V gene's germline CDR1 is SGHRS and CDR2 YFSETQ. This CDR3 contains 16 residues. J lost 2 bases, V lost 4 bases, and 7 bases had no gene match. The study, taken as a whole, reports: Reportedly, a later analysis found an Asian-associated ancestry cluster had fewer N-insertions than the roughly 630-donor mean.

Input material: PBMCs. The receptor comes from a man aged 35 to 55 in good health and CMV-seropositive. The chain uses TRBV5-1 and TRBJ2-3; 10 bases are shared with TRBD2. Here the CDR3 reads CASSLGLAASTDTQYF. The CDR3 coding sequence is TGCGCCAGCAGCCTCGGACTAGCGGCCTCCACAGATACGCAGTATTTT.